The entry below gives a single T cell receptor (beta chain) sequence along with its context. The antigen is not known. These data originate in a study of cytomegalovirus exposure and HLA in healthy donors. General study results and limits: A cluster of highly shared sequence variants was likely a sequencing artifact.

13 Jbeta primers and 60 Vbeta primers were used for the PCR. Here immunoSEQ multiplex PCR was the method, and the copy in TCRdb shows in-frame clones only, minus some. The data contain roughly 110,000 clones, about four fifths of them singletons. CDR1 is SEHNR, CDR2 FQNEAQ, per germline (reference sequence). V shed 3 bases and J shed 4 bases, with 9 bases lying between them. The CDR3 consists of 13 residues. The sequencing input was PBMCs. This sequence joins TRBV7-9 and TRBJ1-2; D call uncertain. The clonotype comes from a man under 40 in good health and CMV-seropositive. Here the CDR3 reads CASSLVQSYGYTF. The CDR3 DNA is TGTGCCAGCAGCTTGGTACAGAGCTATGGCTACACCTTC.